The T cell receptor (beta chain) under discussion was sequenced for a study of vaccination and CD4 T cells after COVID-19. Across the study: Convalescent study patients returned SARS-CoV-2 positive nasal swab PCR results, with 8 to 10 mild cases and one severe. The authors used overlapping spike peptides from SARS-CoV-2, HCoV-NL63, HCoV-OC43 and HCoV-229E to stimulate cells.

Only a few counts were recorded for this clonotype. What it binds is not known. Sequencing of the DNA from cultured CD4+ T cells was carried out with the Oncomine TCR Beta short-read assay. TCRdb recomputed calls from the PCR reads with MiXCR, one row per CDR3 protein. The sample records around 20,000 distinct CDR3 sequences, more than 20% being singletons. The treatment was: approximately 10-day PBMC culture with coronavirus spike peptide pools or control peptides (ViraFEST assay). From germline, CDR1 is MNHNS and CDR2 SASEGT. The CDR3 is 13 residues long. Trimming shortened V by 7 bases and J by 3 bases, and 12 bases separated the two germline ends.

The source of this sequence is a human donor with COVID-19. The sample was cultured CD4+ T cells from blood. The chain joins TRBV6-1 to TRBJ1-1, with D perhaps TRBD1 (5 bases). The DNA of the CDR3 is TGTGCCAGCACAAATGGAGGGGACACTGAAGCTTTCTTT. Its protein is CASTNGGDTEAFF.